This T cell receptor beta chain is from a study of control samples from healthy donors and cancer patients. CDR1 is MNHEY, CDR2 SVGAGI, per germline. Trimming cost V 8 bases and J 0 bases, with 14 bases left between them. The CDR3 loop spans 15 amino acids. The method was immunoSEQ multiplex PCR; TCRdb's version includes in-frame clones alone and lacks a portion of them. This sample has 96,000 or so clones, with 85% to 95% found just once. The receptor was derived from a man between 18 and 29 years old in good health. The chain uses TRBV6-5 and TRBJ1-5, with no clear D. The source material was blood. For the CDR3, the DNA is TGTGCCAGCTCTGAGTTCAGACTTAGCAATCAGCCCCAGCATTTT. Its protein is CASSEFRLSNQPQHF.